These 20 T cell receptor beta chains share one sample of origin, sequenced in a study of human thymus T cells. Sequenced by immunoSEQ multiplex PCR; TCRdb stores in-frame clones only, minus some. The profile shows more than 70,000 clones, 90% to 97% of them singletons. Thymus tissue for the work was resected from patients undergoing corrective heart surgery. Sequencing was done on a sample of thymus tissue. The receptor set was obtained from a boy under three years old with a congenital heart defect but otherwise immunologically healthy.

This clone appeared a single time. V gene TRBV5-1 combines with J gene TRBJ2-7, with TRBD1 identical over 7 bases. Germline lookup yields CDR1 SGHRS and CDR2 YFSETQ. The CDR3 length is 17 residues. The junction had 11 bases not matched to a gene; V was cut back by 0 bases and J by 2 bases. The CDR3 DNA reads TGCGCCAGCAGCTTGGGAGGGGGCACAGGGTGGACCTACGAGCAGTACTTC. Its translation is CASSLGGGTGWTYEQYF.

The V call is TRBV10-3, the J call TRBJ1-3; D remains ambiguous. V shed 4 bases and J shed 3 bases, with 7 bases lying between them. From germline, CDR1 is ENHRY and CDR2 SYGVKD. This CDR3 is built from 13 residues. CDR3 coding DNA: TGTGCCATCAGTGTAACGGGTGGAAACACCATATATTTT. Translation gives CAISVTGGNTIYF.

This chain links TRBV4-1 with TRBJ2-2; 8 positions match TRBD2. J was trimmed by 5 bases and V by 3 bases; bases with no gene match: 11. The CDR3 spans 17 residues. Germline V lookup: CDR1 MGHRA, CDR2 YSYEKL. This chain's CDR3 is CASSQIGASGHTGELFF. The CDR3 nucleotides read TGCGCCAGCAGCCAGATAGGGGCTAGCGGGCATACCGGGGAGCTGTTTTTT.

CDR3 in amino acids: CASSRLPDRNRTQYF. In nucleotides, the CDR3 is TGTGCCAGCAGCCGTCTACCGGACAGAAACCGGACCCAGTACTTC. The chain is built from TRBV6-5 and TRBJ2-5, with a tentative D call TRBD1 (6 bases). This CDR3 region has 15 residues. Trimming cost V 6 bases and J 7 bases, with 21 bases left between them. Germline CDR1 and CDR2: MNHEY and SVGAGI.

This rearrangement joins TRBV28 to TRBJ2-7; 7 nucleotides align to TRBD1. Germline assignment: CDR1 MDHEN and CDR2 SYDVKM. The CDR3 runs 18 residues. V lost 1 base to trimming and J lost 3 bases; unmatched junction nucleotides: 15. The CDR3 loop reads CASSLSPRTGQENYEQYF. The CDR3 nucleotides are TGTGCCAGCAGTTTATCCCCTAGAACAGGACAGGAGAACTACGAGCAGTACTTC.

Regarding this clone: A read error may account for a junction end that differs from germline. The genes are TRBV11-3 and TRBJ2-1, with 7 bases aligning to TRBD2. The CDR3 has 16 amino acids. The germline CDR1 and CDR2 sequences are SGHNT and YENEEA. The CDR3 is CASSLGVASGVYEQFF. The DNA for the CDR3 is TGTGCCAGCAGTTTAGGGGTCGCTAGCGGCGTATATGAGCAGTTCTTC.

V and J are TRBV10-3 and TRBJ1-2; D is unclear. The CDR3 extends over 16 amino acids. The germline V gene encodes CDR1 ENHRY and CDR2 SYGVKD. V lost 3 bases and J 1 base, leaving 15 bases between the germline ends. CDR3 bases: TGTGCCATCAGTGACCCGACGTCCCCTTATAACTATGGCTACACCTTC. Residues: CAISDPTSPYNYGYTF.

CDR3 protein: CASSENSGRALRYNEQFF. The CDR3, as DNA: TGCGCCAGCAGTGAGAACAGCGGGAGGGCCTTGCGATACAATGAGCAGTTCTTC. V gene TRBV10-1 combines with J gene TRBJ2-1, with 10 nucleotides matching TRBD2. From germline, CDR1 is WNHNN and CDR2 SYGVQD (reference sequence). V trimming: 2 bases; J trimming: 4 bases; junction bases outside the gene matches: 11. CDR3 size: 18 residues.

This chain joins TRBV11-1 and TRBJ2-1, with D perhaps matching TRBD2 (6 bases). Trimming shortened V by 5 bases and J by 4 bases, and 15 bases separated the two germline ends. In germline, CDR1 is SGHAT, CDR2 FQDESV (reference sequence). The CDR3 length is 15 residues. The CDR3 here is CASSPGGGDYNEQFF. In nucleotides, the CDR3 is TGTGCCAGCAGCCCCGGAGGCGGGGATTACAATGAGCAGTTCTTC.

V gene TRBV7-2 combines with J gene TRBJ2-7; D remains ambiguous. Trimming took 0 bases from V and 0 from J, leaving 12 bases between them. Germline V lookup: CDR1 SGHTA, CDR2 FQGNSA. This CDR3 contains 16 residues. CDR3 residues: CASSLAAQPSSYEQYF. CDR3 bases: TGTGCCAGCAGCTTAGCTGCACAGCCGAGCTCCTACGAGCAGTACTTC.

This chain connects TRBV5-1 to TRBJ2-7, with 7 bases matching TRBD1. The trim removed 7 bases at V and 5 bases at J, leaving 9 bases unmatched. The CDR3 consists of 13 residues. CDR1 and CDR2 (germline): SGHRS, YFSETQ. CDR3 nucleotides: TGCGCCAGCCGGTTCGACAGGGCCAACGAGCAGTACTTC. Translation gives CASRFDRANEQYF.

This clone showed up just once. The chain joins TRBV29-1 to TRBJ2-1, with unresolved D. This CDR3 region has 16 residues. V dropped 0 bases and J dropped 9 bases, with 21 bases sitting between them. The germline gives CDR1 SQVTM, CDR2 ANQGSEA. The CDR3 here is CSVEEVGPLTWGEQFF. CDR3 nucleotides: TGCAGCGTTGAAGAGGTGGGCCCCTTAACCTGGGGTGAGCAGTTCTTC.

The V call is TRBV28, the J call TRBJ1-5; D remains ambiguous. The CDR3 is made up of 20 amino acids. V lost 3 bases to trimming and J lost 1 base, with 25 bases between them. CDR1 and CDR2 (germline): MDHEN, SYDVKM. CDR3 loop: CASSFSRHVGTLGSNQPQHF. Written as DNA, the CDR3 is TGTGCCAGCAGTTTCAGTCGGCATGTCGGAACCTTAGGGAGCAATCAGCCCCAGCATTTT.

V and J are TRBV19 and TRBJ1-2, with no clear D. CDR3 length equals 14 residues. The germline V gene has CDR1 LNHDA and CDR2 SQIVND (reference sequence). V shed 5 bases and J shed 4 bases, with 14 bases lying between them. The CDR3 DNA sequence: TGTGCCAGTAGTTTCGGAACCACTCTCTATGGCTACACCTTC. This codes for CASSFGTTLYGYTF.

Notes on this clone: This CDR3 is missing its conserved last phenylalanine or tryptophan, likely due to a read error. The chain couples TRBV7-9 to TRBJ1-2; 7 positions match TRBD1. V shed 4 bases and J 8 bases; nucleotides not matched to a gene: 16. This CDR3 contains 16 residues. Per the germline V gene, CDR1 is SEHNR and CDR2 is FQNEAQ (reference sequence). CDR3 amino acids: CASSSVMTTGADGYTL. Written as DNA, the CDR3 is TGTGCCAGCAGCTCAGTCATGACCACAGGGGCGGACGGCTACACCCTC.

CDR3 DNA sequence: TGTGCCAGCAGCTTTAGGGGCGCCGATGTTTACGAGCAGTACTTC. This encodes CASSFRGADVYEQYF. The chain combines TRBV5-6 with TRBJ2-7, with D possibly matching TRBD1 (5 bases). V shed 2 bases and J shed 4 bases, with 16 bases lying between them. Looked up from germline, CDR1 is SGHDT and CDR2 is YYEEEE. The CDR3 loop spans 15 amino acids.

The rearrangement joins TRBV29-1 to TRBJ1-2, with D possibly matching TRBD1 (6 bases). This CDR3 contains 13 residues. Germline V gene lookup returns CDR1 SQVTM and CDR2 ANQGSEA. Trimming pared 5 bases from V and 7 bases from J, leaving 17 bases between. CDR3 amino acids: CSVNGRRGSGYTF. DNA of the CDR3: TGCAGCGTTAACGGACGGAGGGGGTCTGGCTACACCTTC.

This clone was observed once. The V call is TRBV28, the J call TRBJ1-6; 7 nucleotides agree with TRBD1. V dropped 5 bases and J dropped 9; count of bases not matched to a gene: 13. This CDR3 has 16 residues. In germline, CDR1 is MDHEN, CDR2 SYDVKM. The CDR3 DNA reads TGTGCCAGCAGTCTGGGGGTCCGACAGGGTCCTTCACCCCTCCACTTT. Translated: CASSLGVRQGPSPLHF.

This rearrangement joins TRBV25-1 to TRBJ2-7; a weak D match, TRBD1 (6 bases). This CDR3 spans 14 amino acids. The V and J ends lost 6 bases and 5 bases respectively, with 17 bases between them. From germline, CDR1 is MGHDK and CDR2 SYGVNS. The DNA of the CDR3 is TGTGCCAGCAGGCCCCGGACAGAGGGGAACGAGCAGTACTTC. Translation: CASRPRTEGNEQYF.

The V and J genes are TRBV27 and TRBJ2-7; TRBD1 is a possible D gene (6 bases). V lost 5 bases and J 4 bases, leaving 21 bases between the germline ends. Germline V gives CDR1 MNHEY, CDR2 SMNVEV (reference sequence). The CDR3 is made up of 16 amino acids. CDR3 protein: CASSPHEGELGYEQYF. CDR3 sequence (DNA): TGTGCCAGCAGTCCCCATGAGGGGGAACTGGGGTACGAGCAGTACTTC.